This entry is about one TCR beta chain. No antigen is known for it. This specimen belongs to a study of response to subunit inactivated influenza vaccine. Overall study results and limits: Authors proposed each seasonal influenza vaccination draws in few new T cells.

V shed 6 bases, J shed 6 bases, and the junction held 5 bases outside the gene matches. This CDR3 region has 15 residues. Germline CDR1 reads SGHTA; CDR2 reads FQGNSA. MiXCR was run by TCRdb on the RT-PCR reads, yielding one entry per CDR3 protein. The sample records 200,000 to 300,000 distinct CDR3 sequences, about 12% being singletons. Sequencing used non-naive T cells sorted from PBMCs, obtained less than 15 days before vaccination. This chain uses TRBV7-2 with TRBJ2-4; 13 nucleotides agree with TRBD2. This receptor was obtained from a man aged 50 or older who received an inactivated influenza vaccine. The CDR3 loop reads CASSTSGGGLNIQYF. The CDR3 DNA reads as TGTGCCAGCAGTACTAGCGGGGGGGGGTTAAACATTCAGTACTTC.